This paragraph covers one TCR beta chain sequence. The target of this receptor is not known. Qualities for individual bases were not recorded, and no much larger clone is one base off. These data come from a study of graft-versus-host responses after intestinal transplantation (dated by TCRdb to the early 2020s). At the level of the whole study: Multivisceral, liver-intestinal, or isolated intestinal transplants were received by the recipients. To identify alloreactive clones, pre-transplant mixed lymphocyte reaction products were sequenced and compared with unstimulated pre-transplant donor and recipient T cells. The cohort enrolled around 25 intestinal transplant recipients including one retransplant, and a few patients lacking pretransplant specimens were excluded. Bulk TCR-beta CDR3 sequencing was used to track graft-versus-host and host-versus-graft alloreactive T cell clones in the graft, circulation and bone marrow after intestinal transplantation. Anti-thymocyte globulin induction was given to all recipients, followed by maintenance tacrolimus and steroids for roughly 3 years. Instead of going to the commercial service, samples from a few later patients were sequenced in-house on an Illumina MiSeq and processed with MiXCR. A peak of at least 4% donor T cells among recipient peripheral blood mononuclear cells was the definition used for donor T cell macrochimerism. Broader findings and caveats from the paper: GvH clones turned up in recipient bone marrow, with some appearing earlier in ileal mucosa or blood, a pattern consistent with an intestinal mucosal origin. Early after transplant, peak levels of circulating GvH clones were associated with declines in HvG clones. The conclusions were limited by the relatively low number and heterogeneity of the intestinal transplant patients. High GvH to HvG T cell clonal ratios were observed in the allografts of patients with donor T cell macrochimerism.

The method behind the library was the immunoSEQ multiplex PCR assay. For most patients, genomic DNA was isolated using the Qiagen DNeasy Blood and Tissue Kit and was shipped frozen to Adaptive Biotechnologies for TCR sequencing. For most patients, genomic DNA was subjected to high-throughput TCR-beta CDR3 sequencing by Adaptive Biotechnologies. The study's own analysis went as follows. TCR sequencing data for some 19 patients were retrieved from Adaptive's ImmunoSEQ software; three other patients were processed with MiXCR and VDJtools. To correct CD4 versus CD8 sorting errors, sequences present in both subsets at a frequency ratio below 5:1 were removed. CDR3 nucleotide sequences shared between donor and recipient were removed because the origin of such sequences could not be assigned. Alloreactive clones required at least 2-fold expansion over unstimulated cells and minimum CFSE-low frequency of 0.002% (template counts) or 0.001% (read counts). Mappable clones were those detected in sequenced pre-transplant spleen, lymph node, or MLR CFSE-low populations of the donor or recipient. Cumulative frequency of alloreactive clones was calculated as a percentage of all sequences weighted by copy number. The clones in this table, taken by TCRdb from immuneACCESS, are in-frame only. Not every clone is retained; where verified, under half of the shortfall comes from an unresolved V gene, and the cause of the rest is unknown. That table supplies the V and J calls and clone size; D and trimming were determined from the DNA. Here the sample has over 85,000 clones; just over 90% occur a single time. Clones ranked in the top ten supply around 0.55% of the sample.

This specimen's time point label, interpreted: cells obtained before transplantation from donor or recipient. CD3+CD4+ and CD3+CD8+ populations were FACS-sorted from unstimulated pre-transplant donor and recipient cells taken from spleen or lymph nodes. The sample consisted of unstimulated CD8+ T cells sorted from spleen or lymph node cells, taken before intestinal transplant. The sequence derives from a human donor who received an intestinal transplant.

The CDR3 protein: CASSLGSVDTQYF. The nucleotides are TGTGCCAGCAGCTTAGGATCGGTAGATACGCAGTATTTT. Recombination joined TRBV7-6 with TRBJ2-3, with an unclear D gene assignment. V was cut back by 1 base and J by 5 bases, leaving a gap of 7 bases between them. CDR1 is given as SGHVS and CDR2 as FNYEAQ, both from the germline V gene. From the cysteine through the phenylalanine, the CDR3 covers 13 amino acids. The CDR3 DNA has 39 bases and is translated from base 1.